Listed below are T cell receptor beta chains from one sample, sequenced in a study of T cell changes during pregnancy in multiple sclerosis. Assay: immunoSEQ multiplex PCR; the TCRdb copy retains only in-frame clones and omits some. The sample yields tens of thousands of clones, around 90% seen once. Sequencing was performed on CD4+ T cells from peripheral blood mononuclear cells, taken before pregnancy. The source is a female donor with multiple sclerosis, enrolled in a pregnancy study. CDR3s include the opening cysteine and the closing phenylalanine or tryptophan. The D gene is left open where the match is weak.

>TRBV11-3|TRBJ1-1|-
CASSPGSQGQPNTEAFF
TGTGCCAGCAGCCCAGGAAGCCAGGGACAACCGAACACTGAAGCTTTCTTT
>TRBV5-8|TRBJ1-4|-
CASSLSGQLNEKLFF
TGTGCCAGCAGTCTGTCCGGACAGCTTAATGAAAAACTGTTTTTT
>TRBV5-4|TRBJ1-5|-
CASSLVQGGGSQPQHF
TGTGCCAGCAGCTTGGTTCAGGGAGGTGGGAGTCAGCCCCAGCATTTT
>TRBV29-1|TRBJ1-1|TRBD1
CSVEDQGQEAFF
TGCAGCGTTGAAGACCAGGGACAGGAAGCTTTCTTT
>TRBV7-3|TRBJ2-2|TRBD1
CASRDRANTGELFF
TGTGCCAGCCGGGACAGGGCGAACACCGGGGAGCTGTTTTTT
>TRBV6-5|TRBJ2-1|-
CASSRGAGSYNEQFF
TGTGCCAGCAGCAGGGGGGCAGGATCCTACAATGAGCAGTTCTTC
>TRBV7-2|TRBJ1-2|TRBD1
CASSLVPGQGSGYTF
TGTGCCAGCAGCTTAGTGCCCGGACAGGGTAGTGGCTACACCTTC
>TRBV4-1|TRBJ2-7|TRBD2
CASSSGGKGRNEQYF
TGCGCCAGCAGCTCGGGGGGGAAGGGGCGAAACGAGCAGTACTTC
>TRBV5-4|TRBJ1-1|-
CASSLRGRNTEAFF
TGTGCCAGCAGCTTACGGGGGAGGAACACTGAAGCTTTCTTT
>TRBV5-1|TRBJ2-7|TRBD1
CASSLGGGQGASYEQYF
TGCGCCAGCAGCTTGGGGGGCGGACAGGGGGCCTCCTACGAGCAGTACTTC
>TRBV19|TRBJ1-2|-
CASRTGQPTKGYTF
TGTGCCAGTAGGACGGGACAACCAACAAAGGGCTACACCTTC